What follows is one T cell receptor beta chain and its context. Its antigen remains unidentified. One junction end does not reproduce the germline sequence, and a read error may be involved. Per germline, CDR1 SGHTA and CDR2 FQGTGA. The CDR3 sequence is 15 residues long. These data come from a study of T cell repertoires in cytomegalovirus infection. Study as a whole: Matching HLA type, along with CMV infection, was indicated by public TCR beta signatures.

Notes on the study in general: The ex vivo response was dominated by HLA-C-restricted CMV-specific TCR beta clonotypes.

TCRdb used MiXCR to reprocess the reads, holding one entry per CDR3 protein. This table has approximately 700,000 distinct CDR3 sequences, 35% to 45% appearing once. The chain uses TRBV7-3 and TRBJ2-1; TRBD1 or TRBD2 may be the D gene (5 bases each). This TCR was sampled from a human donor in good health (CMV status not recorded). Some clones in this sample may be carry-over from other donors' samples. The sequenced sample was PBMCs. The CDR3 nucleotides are TGTGCCAGCAGCTCCTTTGGGCGTTGGGGCAGGGAGCAGTTATTC. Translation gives CASSSFGRWGREQLF.